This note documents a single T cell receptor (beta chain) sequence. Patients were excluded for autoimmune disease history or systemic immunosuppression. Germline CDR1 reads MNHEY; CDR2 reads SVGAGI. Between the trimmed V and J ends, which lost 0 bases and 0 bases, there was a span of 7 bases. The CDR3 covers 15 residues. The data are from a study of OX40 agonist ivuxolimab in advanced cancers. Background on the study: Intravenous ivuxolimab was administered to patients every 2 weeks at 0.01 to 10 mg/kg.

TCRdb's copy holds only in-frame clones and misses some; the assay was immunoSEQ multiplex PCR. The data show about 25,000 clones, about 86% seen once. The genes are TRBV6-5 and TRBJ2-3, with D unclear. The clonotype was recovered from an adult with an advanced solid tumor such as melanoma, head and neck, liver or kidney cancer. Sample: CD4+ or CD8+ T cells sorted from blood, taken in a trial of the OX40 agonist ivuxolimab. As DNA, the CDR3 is TGTGCCAGCAGTTACTCGAGATCTAGCACAGATACGCAGTATTTT. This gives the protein CASSYSRSSTDTQYF.